This T cell receptor beta chain derives from a study of T cells after posttransplantation cyclophosphamide. Study outcomes and limitations: TRB overlap between skin or GI tissue T cells and blood was limited. Recipient CMV seropositivity and CMV reactivation strongly tracked TRB clonality.

About this clone itself: Its specificity is not known.

Controls had myeloablative marrow grafts with methotrexate and calcineurin inhibitor, sampled at 1 year. Repertoires were generated with immunoSEQ multiplex PCR, while TCRdb's copy carries only in-frame clones and drops some. The table lists some 16,000 clones, 85% of them singletons. The sequenced sample was PBMCs, obtained after allogeneic stem cell transplant with calcineurin inhibitor and methotrexate. The origin of this receptor is a female patient between 18 and 30 years old who received an allogeneic stem cell transplant from an unrelated donor, was CMV-positive, and had acute and chronic GVHD. Some T cells may originate from the graft donor.

CDR3 DNA sequence: TGCGCCAGCAGCCAAGAGTGGGGAGTGGAAAACTACGAGCAGTACTTC. Residues: CASSQEWGVENYEQYF. The V and J genes are TRBV4-1 and TRBJ2-7; a weak D match, TRBD2 (5 bases). This CDR3 has 16 residues. The germline CDR1 and CDR2 sequences are MGHRA and YSYEKL. V lost 0 bases, J lost 3 bases, and 15 bases lay in between.